Presented here are 22 T cell receptor beta chains from one specimen sequenced in a study of technical replicates of blood from several donors. Sequenced by immunoSEQ multiplex PCR; TCRdb stores in-frame clones only, minus some. Of 75,000 to 95,000 clones in the sample, roughly 96% are singletons; the top ten hold roughly 0.28%. Material for sequencing was T cells isolated from PBMCs. Every receptor here comes from a human donor in good health.

This chain uses TRBV19 with TRBJ1-5, with D perhaps matching TRBD1 (5 bases). V was clipped by 2 bases and J by 6 bases, with 11 bases between them. This CDR3 comprises 14 residues. The germline V gene encodes CDR1 LNHDA and CDR2 SQIVND (reference sequence). The CDR3 protein is CASSIWGESQPQHF. CDR3 DNA sequence: TGTGCCAGTAGTATATGGGGGGAAAGTCAGCCCCAGCATTTT.

The V gene is TRBV5-1, the J gene TRBJ2-5; D gene unclear. The V end was cut by 0 bases, the J end by 4 bases, with 7 bases between. The CDR3 is 13 residues long. Germline V gene lookup returns CDR1 SGHRS and CDR2 YFSETQ. CDR3 loop: CASSLVTGETQYF. CDR3 sequence (DNA): TGCGCCAGCAGCTTGGTTACGGGAGAGACCCAGTACTTC.

This chain links TRBV6-5 with TRBJ2-3; D possibly corresponds to TRBD2 (5 bases). CDR3 length: 14 residues. V lost 4 bases to trimming and J lost 4 bases, with 12 bases between them. Per the germline V gene, CDR1 is MNHEY and CDR2 is SVGAGI. The CDR3 bases are TGTGCCAGCAGTTCATGGGAGAGGGCAGATACGCAGTATTTT. It is translated as CASSSWERADTQYF.

The chain has TRBV9 and TRBJ2-1; unclear D gene. Germline V gene data show CDR1 as SGDLS and CDR2 as YYNGEE. Trimming cost V 0 bases and J 9 bases, with 10 bases left between them. This CDR3 is built from 13 residues. Here the CDR3 reads CASSVVAVGEQFF. The CDR3 DNA reads as TGTGCCAGCAGCGTAGTTGCGGTGGGTGAGCAGTTCTTC.

The chain carries TRBV5-4 and TRBJ2-3, with 7 bases matching TRBD2. V shed 3 bases, J shed 4 bases, and the junction held 8 bases outside the gene matches. CDR1 and CDR2 (germline): SGHNT, YYREEE (reference sequence). The CDR3 length is 15 residues. In DNA form, the CDR3 reads TGTGCCAGCAGCTGGACTAGTCAAAATGCAGATACGCAGTATTTT. This codes for CASSWTSQNADTQYF. The full variable domain, its missing parts supplied by reference TRBV5-4 and TRBJ2-3, is ETGVTQSPTHLIKTRGQQVTLRCSSQSGHNTVSWYQQALGQGPQFIFQYYREEENGRGNFPPRFSGLQFPNYSSELNVNALELDDSALYLCASSWTSQNADTQYFGPGTRLTVL.

The chain employs TRBV19 and TRBJ2-2; 8 nucleotides align to TRBD1. The CDR3 is 15 amino acids. The J segment lost 4 bases and the V segment lost 0 bases, leaving 1 base of the junction unmatched. Germline-derived CDR1 and CDR2 are LNHDA and SQIVND (reference sequence). The CDR3 is CASSIEDRATGELFF. As DNA, the CDR3 is TGTGCCAGTAGTATAGAGGACAGGGCCACCGGGGAGCTGTTTTTT.

The chain has TRBV6-5 and TRBJ2-1; D not resolved. CDR1 and CDR2 from the germline V gene are MNHEY and SVGAGI. This CDR3 comprises 14 residues. V was shortened by 5 bases and J by 3 bases, with 11 bases between the two germline ends. CDR3 bases: TGTGCCAGCAGTCCTGAGCTAGGCTACAATGAGCAGTTCTTC. It encodes CASSPELGYNEQFF.

This sequence joins TRBV28 and TRBJ2-7; D remains unclear. Germline V lookup: CDR1 MDHEN, CDR2 SYDVKM. This CDR3 has 14 residues. Trimming took off 3 bases at V and 2 bases at J, with 11 bases between the two ends. CDR3 protein: CASSFEVVPYEQYF. The CDR3 DNA sequence: TGTGCCAGCAGTTTTGAGGTCGTCCCCTACGAGCAGTACTTC. Full variable domain (rest looked up from reference TRBV28 and TRBJ2-7): DVKVTQSSRYLVKRTGEKVFLECVQDMDHENMFWYRQDPGLGLRLIYFSYDVKMKEKGDIPEGYSVSREKKERFSLILESASTNQTSMYLCASSFEVVPYEQYFGPGTRLTVT.

This clone has only one observation. The rearrangement links TRBV2 to TRBJ1-1; 9 bases align to TRBD1. CDR3 size: 18 residues. Germline values: CDR1 SNHLY, CDR2 FYNNEI. V shed 6 bases and J 1 base; nucleotides not matched to a gene: 15. CDR3 region: CASSRDRVSVIRNTEAFF. The DNA for the CDR3 is TGTGCCAGCAGCCGGGACAGGGTTTCGGTGATACGGAACACTGAAGCTTTCTTT.

The CDR3: CASSQDILAGRWANEQFF. In DNA, the CDR3 is TGTGCCAGCAGCCAAGACATACTAGCGGGAAGGTGGGCGAATGAGCAGTTCTTC. J is TRBJ2-1 and V is TRBV4-2; 10 bases map to TRBD2. The CDR3 has 18 residues. V dropped 0 bases and J dropped 7; count of bases not matched to a gene: 12. CDR1 is LGHNA, CDR2 YNFKEQ, per germline.

The V gene is TRBV5-1, the J gene TRBJ2-2, with TRBD1 matching over 8 bases. Germline V lookup: CDR1 SGHRS, CDR2 YFSETQ. Trimming at V came to 0 bases and at J to 1 base, leaving 5 bases not matched to a gene. This CDR3 spans 17 amino acids. The CDR3 loop reads CASSLAPGTGNTGELFF. The DNA of the CDR3 is TGCGCCAGCAGCTTGGCCCCAGGGACAGGGAACACCGGGGAGCTGTTTTTT.

In this sample, this clone turned up once. The CDR3 DNA reads as TGTGCCAGCAGCTTCAGGGTAACCGATGAAAAACTGTTTTTT. The encoded protein is CASSFRVTDEKLFF. This rearrangement joins TRBV7-9 to TRBJ1-4, with D perhaps TRBD1 (5 bases). V was trimmed by 3 bases and J by 6 bases, leaving 11 bases between them. Germline loops: CDR1 SEHNR, CDR2 FQNEAQ (reference sequence). The CDR3 loop spans 14 amino acids. Based on the CDR3 plus reference TRBV7-9 and TRBJ1-4, the full variable domain is DTGVSQNPRHKITKRGQNVTFRCDPISEHNRLYWYRQTLGQGPEFLTYFQNEAQLEKSRLLSDRFSAERPKGSFSTLEIQRTEQGDSAMYLCASSFRVTDEKLFFGSGTQLSVL.

CDR3 sequence reads: CASSHWLQKGNTIYF. The CDR3 DNA reads as TGTGCCAGCAGCCATTGGTTGCAGAAAGGAAACACCATATATTTT. The gene calls are TRBV7-2 and TRBJ1-3; D is uncertain. The CDR3 length is 15 residues. V lost 5 bases and J 4 bases, leaving 15 bases between the germline ends. Per the germline V gene, CDR1 is SGHTA and CDR2 is FQGNSA.

This chain connects TRBV5-1 to TRBJ2-2; D unresolved. V was shortened by 0 bases and J by 0 bases, with 9 bases between the two germline ends. The CDR3 runs 16 residues. Germline V gene sequence: CDR1 SGHRS, CDR2 YFSETQ. CDR3 nucleotide sequence: TGCGCCAGCAGCTTGGTAGGCGCGGCGAACACCGGGGAGCTGTTTTTT. Protein: CASSLVGAANTGELFF. Full variable domain (remainder filled in from reference TRBV5-1 and TRBJ2-2): KAGVTQTPRYLIKTRGQQVTLSCSPISGHRSVSWYQQTPGQGLQFLFEYFSETQRNKGNFPGRFSGRQFSNSRSEMNVSTLELGDSALYLCASSLVGAANTGELFFGEGSRLTVL.

The V gene is TRBV19, the J gene TRBJ1-5; D unclear. CDR1 and CDR2 from the germline V gene are LNHDA and SQIVND (reference sequence). Trimming removed 5 bases from V and 6 bases from J, with 11 bases in between. The CDR3 sequence is 13 residues long. CDR3 sequence (DNA): TGTGCCAGTAGTCAAGGACTCAGTCAGCCCCAGCATTTT. Its translation: CASSQGLSQPQHF.

The chain has TRBV29-1 and TRBJ2-7, with a possible D match to TRBD2 (5 bases). Germline loops: CDR1 SQVTM, CDR2 ANQGSEA. The CDR3 contains 12 residues. V was clipped by 4 bases and J by 0 bases, with 7 bases between them. The chain's CDR3 is CSVGDYSYEQYF. The CDR3 bases are TGCAGCGTTGGAGACTACTCCTACGAGCAGTACTTC.

In its sample, this clone was seen a few times. Other DNA sequences in this sample translate to the same CDR3. The chain joins TRBV6-1 to TRBJ1-4, with 9 bases lining up with TRBD1. This CDR3 has 13 amino acids. Germline V CDR1 and CDR2: MNHNS, SASEGT. The V segment lost 10 bases and the J segment 7 bases; nucleotides outside the gene matches: 7. This CDR3 reads CATHRDRAEKLFF. The CDR3 DNA reads as TGTGCCACCCACCGGGACAGGGCTGAAAAACTGTTTTTT.

The chain combines TRBV19 with TRBJ1-2, with a weak D call TRBD1 (6 bases). V lost 5 bases and J 6 bases, leaving 25 bases between the germline ends. The CDR3 length is 17 residues. CDR1 is LNHDA, CDR2 SQIVND, per germline (reference sequence). Written as DNA, the CDR3 is TGTGCCAGTAGTCCCCCGCTAGAAGACAGGATAGAAGATGGCTACACCTTC. This gives the protein CASSPPLEDRIEDGYTF.

The J gene is TRBJ2-1, the V gene TRBV30; D is possibly TRBD2 (5 bases). This CDR3 comprises 14 residues. In germline, CDR1 is GTSNPN, CDR2 SVGIG (reference sequence). The ends were cut back, 4 bases at V and 1 base at J, with 11 bases in the middle. The CDR3 spells CAWTPGVSYNEQFF. CDR3 nucleotide sequence: TGTGCCTGGACCCCCGGGGTTTCCTACAATGAGCAGTTCTTC.

The V and J genes are TRBV7-9 and TRBJ2-2, with 8 bases that match TRBD2. V was clipped by 8 bases and J by 4 bases; unmatched bases: 6. Germline V lookup: CDR1 SEHNR, CDR2 FQNEAQ (reference sequence). The CDR3 spans 14 residues. CDR3 coding DNA: TGTGCCAGCTTAAGAGCGGGAGCCACCGGGGAGCTGTTTTTT. This gives the protein CASLRAGATGELFF.

The chain is built from TRBV2 and TRBJ1-2, with TRBD1 matching 9 bases. This CDR3 is 14 amino acids long. Trimming removed 3 bases from V and 6 bases from J; junction bases left unmatched: 5. From germline, CDR1 is SNHLY and CDR2 FYNNEI. The CDR3 sequence is CASSEQGQGNGYTF. CDR3 DNA sequence: TGTGCCAGCAGTGAGCAGGGACAGGGAAATGGCTACACCTTC. The variable domain in full, with the rest retrieved from reference TRBV2 and TRBJ1-2, is EPEVTQTPSHQVTQMGQEVILRCVPISNHLYFYWYRQILGQKVEFLVSFYNNEISEKSEIFDDQFSVERPDGSNFTLKIRSTKLEDSAMYFCASSEQGQGNGYTFGSGTRLTVV.

CDR3: CASSEAVEQYF. The CDR3, as DNA: TGTGCCAGCAGTGAAGCGGTAGAACAGTACTTC. This chain joins TRBV6-1 and TRBJ2-7; D is undetermined. Per germline, CDR1 MNHNS and CDR2 SASEGT. V lost 0 bases and J lost 10, with 7 bases in between. The CDR3 extends over 11 amino acids.